The 4 T cell receptor beta chains listed next were all sequenced from one sample in a study of Graves' ophthalmopathy and Graves' hyperthyroidism. TCR beta CDR3 amplification used RNA transcripts. HTBI primers were used in a first-round RT-PCR, which preceded a second-round multiplex PCR. TCRdb processed the multiplex PCR reads anew with MiXCR; each CDR3 protein has one entry. The sample yields about 740,000 distinct CDR3 sequences, roughly 41% seen once. The sequenced sample consisted of peripheral blood. The source is an adult man with Graves' ophthalmopathy.

At least ten counts were recorded for this clonotype. The chain employs TRBV24-1 and TRBJ2-2, with 7 bases identical to TRBD1. After removal of 3 bases from V and 3 bases from J, the junction contained 3 bases not matched to a gene. The germline CDR1 and CDR2 sequences are KGHDR and SFDVKD. CDR3 length equals 15 residues. CDR3 bases: TGTGCCACCAGTGATCTTGACAGGGACACCGGGGAGCTGTTTTTT. Protein product: CATSDLDRDTGELFF.

In the case of this clonotype: This sequence may be a read error, since a much larger clone differs from it by one base. The chain is built from TRBV9 and TRBJ1-1, with D hard to call. The CDR3 has 11 residues. The V gene's germline CDR1 is SGDLS and CDR2 YYNGEE. CDR3: CASRAYTEALF. The CDR3 DNA is TGTGCCAGCAGAGCATACACTGAAGCTCTCTTT.

The chain uses TRBV11-1 and TRBJ2-5; D possibly corresponds to TRBD2 (6 bases). This CDR3 region has 13 residues. Germline assignment: CDR1 SGHAT and CDR2 FQDESV (reference sequence). The ends were cut back, 5 bases at V and 4 bases at J, with 11 bases in the middle. CDR3 sequence reads: CASSETRAETQYF. CDR3 DNA: TGTGCCAGCAGCGAGACTAGGGCAGAGACCCAGTACTTC.

This clonotype came up a few times. This chain joins TRBV7-9 and TRBJ2-2, with D uncertain. Trimming took off 5 bases at V and 8 bases at J, with 15 bases between the two ends. CDR1 and CDR2 from the germline V gene are SEHNR and FQNEAQ (reference sequence). There are 14 residues in the CDR3. The CDR3 reads CASSETMTRGELFF. The CDR3 DNA sequence: TGTGCCAGCAGCGAGACCATGACTCGGGGGGAGCTGTTTTTT. The full variable domain, with the rest looked up from reference TRBV7-9 and TRBJ2-2, is DTGVSQNPRHKITKRGQNVTFRCDPISEHNRLYWYRQTLGQGPEFLTYFQNEAQLEKSRLLSDRFSAERPKGSFSTLEIQRTEQGDSAMYLCASSETMTRGELFFGEGSRLTVL.